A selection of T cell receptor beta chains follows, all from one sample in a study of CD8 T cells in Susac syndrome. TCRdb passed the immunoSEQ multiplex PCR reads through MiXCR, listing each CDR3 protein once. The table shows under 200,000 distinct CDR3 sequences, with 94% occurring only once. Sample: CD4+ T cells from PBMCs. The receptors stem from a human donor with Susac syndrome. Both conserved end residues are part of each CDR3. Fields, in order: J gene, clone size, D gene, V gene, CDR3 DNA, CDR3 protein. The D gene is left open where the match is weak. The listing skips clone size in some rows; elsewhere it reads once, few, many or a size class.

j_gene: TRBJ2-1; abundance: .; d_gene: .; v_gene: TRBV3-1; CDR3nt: TGTGCCAGCAGCCAAGGGGAGGCAAGGCCCGTCTTC; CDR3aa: CASSQGEARPVF
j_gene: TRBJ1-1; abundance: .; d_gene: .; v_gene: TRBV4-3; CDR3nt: TGCGCCAGCAGTCAAAATGCGCACAGGCCTAACACTGAAGCTTTCTTT; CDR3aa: CASSQNAHRPNTEAFF
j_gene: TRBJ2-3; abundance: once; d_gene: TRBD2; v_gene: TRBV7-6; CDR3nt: TGTGCCAGCAGCACACCTAACGCGAGCGGGGGGGCCCCATTAACAGATACGCAGTATTTT; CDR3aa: CASSTPNASGGAPLTDTQYF
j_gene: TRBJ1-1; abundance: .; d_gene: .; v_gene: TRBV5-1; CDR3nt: TGCGCCAGCAGCAAGGGACCGACGAACACTGAAGCTTTCTTT; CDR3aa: CASSKGPTNTEAFF
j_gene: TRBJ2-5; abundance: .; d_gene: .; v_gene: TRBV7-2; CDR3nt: TGTGCCAGCAGCTTCGGCTTTTCAGAGACCCAGTACTTC; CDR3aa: CASSFGFSETQYF
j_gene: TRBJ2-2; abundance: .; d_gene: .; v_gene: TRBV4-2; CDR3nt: TGTGCCAGCAGCCGAATTGGACTCTATAACACCGGGGAGCTGTTTTTT; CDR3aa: CASSRIGLYNTGELFF
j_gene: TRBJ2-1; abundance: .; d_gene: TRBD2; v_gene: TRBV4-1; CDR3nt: TGCGCCAGCAGCCAAGTAGCGGGGACTAGCGGATACAATGAGCAGTTCTTC; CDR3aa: CASSQVAGTSGYNEQFF
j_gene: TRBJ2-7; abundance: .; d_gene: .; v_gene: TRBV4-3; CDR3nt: TGCGCCAGCAGCCAAGATGTCGGCTACGAGCAGTACTTC; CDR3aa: CASSQDVGYEQYF
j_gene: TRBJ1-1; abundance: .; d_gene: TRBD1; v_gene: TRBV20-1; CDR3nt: TGCAGTGCTAGCGGCCAGGGGGTGAACACTGAAGCTTTCTTT; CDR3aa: CSASGQGVNTEAFF
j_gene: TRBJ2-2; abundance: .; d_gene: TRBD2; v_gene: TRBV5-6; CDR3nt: TGTGCCAGCACCCTCCCCGGGGGGGGCTATACCGGGGAGCTGTTTTTT; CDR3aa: CASTLPGGGYTGELFF
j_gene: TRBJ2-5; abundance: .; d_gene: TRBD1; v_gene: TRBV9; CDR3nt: TGTGCCAGCAGCCCGAGGGCAGGGGGCAGGAAGACCCAGTACTTC; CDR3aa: CASSPRAGGRKTQYF
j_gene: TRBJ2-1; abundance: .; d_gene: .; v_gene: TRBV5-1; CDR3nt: TGCGCCAGCAGCTTGGCCGCCAACGACAATGAGCAGTTCTTC; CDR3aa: CASSLAANDNEQFF
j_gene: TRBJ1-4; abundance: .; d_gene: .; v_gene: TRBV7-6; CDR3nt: TGTGCCAGCAGCTCCAGCCTCATCGTTTTTAATGAAAAACTGTTTTTT; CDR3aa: CASSSSLIVFNEKLFF
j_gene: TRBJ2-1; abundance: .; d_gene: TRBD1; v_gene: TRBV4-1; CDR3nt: TGCGCCAGCAGCCCTCAACGGGACAGGGTGTACAATGAGCAGTTCTTC; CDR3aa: CASSPQRDRVYNEQFF
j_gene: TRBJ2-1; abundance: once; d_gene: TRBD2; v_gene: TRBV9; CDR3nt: TGTGCCAGCACCGCCTTACTAGCGGGGGGTGAGCAGTTCTTC; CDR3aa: CASTALLAGGEQFF
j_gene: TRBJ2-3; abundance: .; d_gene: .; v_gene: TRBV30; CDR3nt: TGTGCCTGGATTGTAGATACGCAGTATTTT; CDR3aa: CAWIVDTQYF
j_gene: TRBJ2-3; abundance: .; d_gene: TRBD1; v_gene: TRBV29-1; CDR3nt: TGCAGCGTTGAGAGGGGGACAGACACAGATACGCAGTATTTT; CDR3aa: CSVERGTDTDTQYF
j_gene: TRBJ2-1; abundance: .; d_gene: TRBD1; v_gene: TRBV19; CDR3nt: TGTGCCAGTAGTGTCCTATCCGGGACAGGGTACGTCAATGAGCAGTTCTTC; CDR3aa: CASSVLSGTGYVNEQFF
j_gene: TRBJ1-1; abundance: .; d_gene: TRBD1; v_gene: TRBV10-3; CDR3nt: TGTGCCATACGAGACGGGACAGTGAACACTGAAGCTTTCTTT; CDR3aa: CAIRDGTVNTEAFF
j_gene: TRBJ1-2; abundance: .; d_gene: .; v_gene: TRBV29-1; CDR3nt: TGCAGCGTACAGCATTACTATGGCTACACCTTC; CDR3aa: CSVQHYYGYTF
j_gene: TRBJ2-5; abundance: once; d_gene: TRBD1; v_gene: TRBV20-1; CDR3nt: TGCAGTGCTATGGCAGGGGGCCAAGAGACCCAGTACTTC; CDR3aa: CSAMAGGQETQYF
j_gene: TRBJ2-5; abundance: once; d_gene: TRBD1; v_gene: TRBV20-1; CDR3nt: TGCAGTGCTCAGACAGGGGGCGCGGAGACCCAGTACTTC; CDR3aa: CSAQTGGAETQYF